This T cell receptor (beta chain) was observed in a study of vaccination and CD4 T cells after COVID-19. Sequencing of DNA taken from cultured CD4+ T cells relied on the Oncomine TCR Beta short-read assay. TCRdb redid the calling of the PCR reads with MiXCR, one entry per CDR3 protein. The sample lists under 11,000 distinct CDR3 sequences, roughly 28% occurring once. Comment on this clonotype: Its antigen is not identified.

Germline V gene sequence: CDR1 SGHRS, CDR2 YFSETQ. The length of the CDR3 is 14 residues. The ends were cut back, 0 bases at V and 5 bases at J, with 11 bases in the middle. Treatment given: approximately 9-day PBMC culture with coronavirus spike peptide pools or control peptides (ViraFEST assay). Before TCRs were sequenced, ViraFEST expanded antigen-specific T cells with peptide pools. The source of this sequence is a human donor who had recovered from COVID-19. Source: CD4+ T cells from blood, cultured in vitro, taken after SARS-CoV-2 vaccination. This chain links TRBV5-1 with TRBJ2-5; maybe TRBD1 (5 bases). This CDR3 reads CASSLGPGPETQYF. The CDR3, as DNA: TGCGCCAGCAGCTTGGGTCCAGGGCCTGAGACCCAGTACTTC.